The 10 T cell receptor beta chains below come from one sample, sequenced in a study of regulatory T cells in long-lasting Graves disease. With iRepertoire HTBI primers and Arm-PCR of CDR3 regions, TCR beta libraries were built. TCRdb itself ran the multiplex PCR reads through MiXCR, one entry per CDR3 protein. The repertoire holds 700,000 or so distinct CDR3 sequences, with 30% as singletons. Time point: persistent/refractory GD, antithyroid drugs over 5 years with positive TRAb. The TCR library was made from RNA that had been extracted from PBMCs in TRIzol. This specimen was peripheral blood mononuclear cells (PBMCs), taken when the disease was refractory, from a patient treated with antithyroid drugs. These receptors were taken from a female donor with Graves disease.

This clonotype appeared a few times. V and J are TRBV12-3 or TRBV12-4 and TRBJ2-6; weak D call: TRBD2 (7 bases). The CDR3 is made up of 17 amino acids. V was shortened by 3 bases and J by 2 bases, with 14 bases between the two germline ends. CDR3 nucleotide sequence: TGTGCCAGCAGTTTTATCGCGGGGGCGGCTGGGGCCAACGTCCTGACTTTC. Translated: CASSFIAGAAGANVLTF.

This rearrangement joins TRBV5-1 to TRBJ2-7; 12 bases agree with TRBD2. Trimming cost V 4 bases and J 7 bases; bases outside gene matches: 9. Germline CDR1 reads SGHRS; CDR2 reads YFSETQ. CDR3 length: 15 amino acids. This CDR3 is CASSSGLAGQFEQYF. The CDR3 DNA sequence: TGCGCCAGCAGCAGCGGACTAGCGGGACAGTTTGAGCAGTACTTC.

J is TRBJ1-4 and V is TRBV6-2 or TRBV6-3; perhaps TRBD1 as D (6 bases). CDR3 length: 15 amino acids. Trimming removed 6 bases from V and 5 bases from J, with 16 bases in between. Germline V gene data show CDR1 as MNHEY and CDR2 as SVGEGT. The CDR3, as DNA: TGTGCCAGCAGCCCCCAGGGGCGGGGAAATGAAAAACTGTTTTTT. This gives the protein CASSPQGRGNEKLFF.

The V gene is TRBV19, the J gene TRBJ1-1; no reliable D call. Between the trimmed V and J ends, which lost 4 bases and 0 bases, there was a span of 12 bases. The CDR3 covers 15 residues. The germline gives CDR1 LNHDA, CDR2 SQIVND (reference sequence). This CDR3 reads CASSTGGGLNTEAFF. CDR3 nucleotides: TGTGCCAGTAGTACCGGCGGCGGACTGAACACTGAAGCTTTCTTT.

This clonotype turned up a few times. Here the CDR3 reads CASSYPGPTDTQYF. CDR3 sequence (DNA): TGTGCCAGCAGTTACCCAGGGCCCACAGATACGCAGTATTTT. The rearrangement links TRBV6-5 to TRBJ2-3, with a possible D match to TRBD1 (5 bases). The germline gives CDR1 MNHEY, CDR2 SVGAGI. V lost 2 bases and J lost 2, with 8 bases in between. The length of the CDR3 is 14 residues.

The chain has TRBV5-6 and TRBJ1-1; perhaps TRBD1 as D (6 bases). Germline V gene data show CDR1 as SGHDT and CDR2 as YYEEEE. Trimming took 3 bases from V and 5 from J, leaving 14 bases between them. This CDR3 has 14 amino acids. CDR3 nucleotide sequence: TGTGCCAGCAGCTCCCAGGGGAAGGGAACTGAAGCTTTCTTT. As protein: CASSSQGKGTEAFF.

The chain joins TRBV3-1 to TRBJ2-7; possible D gene TRBD1, 7 bases. Germline CDR1 is LGHDT and CDR2 is YNNKEL (reference sequence). Deletions cut 8 bases from V and 5 bases from J, with 16 bases between. The CDR3 totals 13 residues. The CDR3 nucleotides read TGTGCCAGCCGGAGGGGGCTAGACCACGAGCAGTACTTC. It encodes CASRRGLDHEQYF.

The chain has TRBV6-1 and TRBJ1-4; 10 bases agree with TRBD1. Trimming at V came to 6 bases and at J to 0 bases, leaving 13 bases not matched to a gene. Germline CDR1 and CDR2: MNHNS and SASEGT. The CDR3 covers 19 residues. This CDR3 reads CASRKTGTGDWSTNEKLFF. The DNA of the CDR3 is TGTGCCAGCAGGAAAACCGGGACAGGGGATTGGTCAACTAATGAAAAACTGTTTTTT.

This clonotype was counted ten times or more. The rearrangement links TRBV2 to TRBJ2-7, with TRBD2 as a possible D gene (6 bases). CDR3 length: 13 residues. Germline CDR1 SNHLY, CDR2 FYNNEI. V was shortened by 4 bases and J by 3 bases, with 10 bases between the two germline ends. The CDR3 is CASSGGLIYEQYF. CDR3 bases: TGTGCCAGCAGTGGGGGACTTATCTACGAGCAGTACTTC.

This clonotype was found once. The gene calls are TRBV4-1 and TRBJ2-5; D possibly corresponds to TRBD1 (5 bases). V was clipped by 3 bases and J by 6 bases, with 14 bases between them. Germline lookup yields CDR1 MGHRA and CDR2 YSYEKL. There are 14 residues in the CDR3. The CDR3 spells CASSHGRVEQTQYF. Written as DNA, the CDR3 is TGCGCCAGCAGCCATGGCAGGGTCGAGCAGACCCAGTACTTC.